This passage covers 14 T cell receptor beta chains from one sample sequenced in a study of blood T cells in healthy people across ages. Next came a second PCR, run for about 7 to 12 cycles, which used a sample-barcoded 5' primer along with a J-beta primer mix. MiXCR, applied by TCRdb to the 5' RACE reads, yields one record per CDR3 protein. The sample holds roughly 800,000 distinct CDR3 sequences, nearly 60% seen once. The sequencing input was blood. Every receptor here comes from a man aged 25 to 40 in good health.

This clonotype was seen just once. This chain uses TRBV20-1 with TRBJ2-5, with D perhaps matching TRBD1 or TRBD2 (6 bases each). With 6 bases removed from V and 11 bases from J, the gap between germline ends came to 25 bases. Germline loops: CDR1 DFQATT, CDR2 SNEGSKA (reference sequence). The CDR3 has 14 residues. The CDR3 bases are TGCAGTGCGAGTACGGGGGCCTCTTGGAATGAGCAGTACTTC. The encoded protein is CSASTGASWNEQYF.

The chain carries TRBV13 and TRBJ1-1; D remains unclear. Trimming took off 7 bases at V and 1 base at J, with 10 bases between the two ends. The length of the CDR3 is 13 residues. Germline assignment: CDR1 PRHDT and CDR2 FYEKMQ (reference sequence). CDR3 sequence reads: CASTRAANTEAFF. The CDR3 nucleotides read TGTGCCAGCACCCGGGCGGCGAACACTGAAGCTTTCTTT. The full variable domain, in which reference TRBV13 and TRBJ1-1 provide the parts outside the CDR3, is AAGVIQSPRHLIKEKRETATLKCYPIPRHDTVYWYQQGPGQDPQFLISFYEKMQSDKGSIPDRFSAQQFSDYHSELNMSSLELGDSALYFCASTRAANTEAFFGQGTRLTVV.

V is TRBV7-8 and J is TRBJ2-1, with a tentative D call TRBD2 (5 bases). The DNA end favors TRBJ2-7, so the J call may be wrong. Germline V lookup: CDR1 SGHVS, CDR2 FQNEAQ. This CDR3 has 15 amino acids. The CDR3 coding sequence is TGTGCCAGCACTAACCAACCGGACTCGTACAATGAGCAGTACTTC. Translated: CASTNQPDSYNEQYF.

The V call is TRBV7-3, the J call TRBJ2-5; a possible D gene is TRBD1 (5 bases). Deletions cut 3 bases from V and 11 bases from J, with 16 bases between. Germline-derived CDR1 and CDR2 are SGHTA and FQGTGA. This CDR3 is built from 13 residues. CDR3 nucleotide sequence: TGTGCCAGCAGCTTGAACGGCCAGGGTGAGCAGTACTTC. Amino acid sequence: CASSLNGQGEQYF.

The chain joins TRBV10-1 to TRBJ2-6; D is perhaps TRBD1 or TRBD2 (5 bases each). The CDR3 is 17 residues long. Germline-derived CDR1 and CDR2 are WNHNN and SYGVQD (reference sequence). Trimming shortened V by 2 bases and J by 0 bases, and 11 bases separated the two germline ends. The CDR3 DNA is TGCGCCAGCAGTGAGGGGACCGGTTCCTCTGGGGCCAACGTCCTGACTTTC. Protein sequence: CASSEGTGSSGANVLTF.

The chain uses TRBV5-1 and TRBJ1-2; D is uncertain. Trimming stripped 3 bases from V and 5 bases from J, with 8 bases between. This CDR3 region has 12 residues. Germline V gene lookup returns CDR1 SGHRS and CDR2 YFSETQ. CDR3 region: CASSYEAYGYTF. In DNA form, the CDR3 reads TGCGCCAGCAGCTACGAGGCGTATGGCTACACCTTC.

The V call is TRBV5-6, the J call TRBJ2-1; the match to TRBD2 covers 7 bases. This CDR3 comprises 15 residues. Looked up from germline, CDR1 is SGHDT and CDR2 is YYEEEE. Trimming removed 2 bases from V and 6 bases from J; junction bases left unmatched: 8. This CDR3 is CASSFLGLVGNEQFF. CDR3 in DNA: TGTGCCAGCAGCTTCCTTGGACTAGTCGGCAATGAGCAGTTCTTC.

The V and J genes are TRBV29-1 and TRBJ2-7; weak D call: TRBD1 (6 bases). CDR3 size: 14 residues. Germline-derived CDR1 and CDR2 are SQVTM and ANQGSEA. Trimming shortened V by 2 bases and J by 4 bases, and 15 bases separated the two germline ends. CDR3 loop: CSVERGGFGYEQYF. CDR3 in DNA: TGCAGCGTTGAACGAGGGGGTTTCGGTTACGAGCAGTACTTC.

This sequence joins TRBV12-3 or TRBV12-4 and TRBJ1-5; D is ambiguous. This CDR3 contains 14 residues. V gave up 4 bases and J gave up 0 bases, with 7 bases separating them. DNA for the CDR3: TGTGCCAGCAGTTCACCGTATAGCAATCAGCCCCAGCATTTT. Its protein product is CASSSPYSNQPQHF.

This clonotype occurred a few times. The gene calls are TRBV28 and TRBJ2-7; TRBD1 agrees at 9 bases. The trim removed 6 bases at V and 5 bases at J, leaving 14 bases unmatched. The germline gives CDR1 MDHEN, CDR2 SYDVKM. The CDR3 totals 16 residues. The CDR3 sequence: CASSKIIPDRGNEQYF. CDR3 DNA: TGTGCCAGCAGCAAAATCATACCGGACAGGGGTAACGAGCAGTACTTC.

The chain carries TRBV30 and TRBJ2-1; the D gene is possibly TRBD2 (5 bases). Germline assignment: CDR1 GTSNPN and CDR2 SVGIG (reference sequence). Trimming pared 5 bases from V and 15 bases from J, leaving 23 bases between. The CDR3 length is 13 residues. In DNA, the CDR3 is TGTGCCTGGGTTTGGGAAACCGGGAAAGGAATGTTCTTC. Protein product: CAWVWETGKGMFF. Looking up the rest from reference TRBV30 and TRBJ2-1 gives the full variable domain: SQTIHQWPATLVQPVGSPLSLECTVEGTSNPNLYWYRQAAGRGLQLLFYSVGIGQISSEVPQNLSASRPQDRQFILSSKKLLLSDSGFYLCAWVWETGKGMFFGPGTRLTVL.

This chain connects TRBV27 to TRBJ2-7; 9 nucleotides align to TRBD1. The trim removed 5 bases at V and 3 bases at J, leaving 5 bases unmatched. The CDR3 is 14 residues long. CDR1 is MNHEY and CDR2 is SMNVEV in the germline V gene (reference sequence). CDR3 in DNA: TGTGCCAGCAGTAAGGACAGGGGATTCTACGAGCAGTACTTC. This codes for CASSKDRGFYEQYF.

This clonotype was seen once. It may be a read error: a sequence one base away is much more abundant. The chain uses TRBV4-2 and TRBJ2-1, with no clear D. The J call is uncertain, as TRBJ2-7 better fits the DNA end. The CDR3 sequence is 11 residues long. CDR1 is LGHNA, CDR2 YNFKEQ, per germline. The CDR3 reads CASKSDNEQYF. CDR3 nucleotides: TGTGCCAGCAAATCAGACAATGAGCAGTACTTC.

This sequence joins TRBV4-3 and TRBJ2-7; TRBD2 matches 10 bases. CDR1 and CDR2 from the germline V gene are LGHNA and YSLEER. Trimming at V came to 0 bases and at J to 3 bases, leaving 2 bases not matched to a gene. There are 15 residues in the CDR3. The CDR3 DNA reads TGCGCCAGCAGCCAAGATGCTAGCGGGAGCTACGAGCAGTACTTC. This codes for CASSQDASGSYEQYF.